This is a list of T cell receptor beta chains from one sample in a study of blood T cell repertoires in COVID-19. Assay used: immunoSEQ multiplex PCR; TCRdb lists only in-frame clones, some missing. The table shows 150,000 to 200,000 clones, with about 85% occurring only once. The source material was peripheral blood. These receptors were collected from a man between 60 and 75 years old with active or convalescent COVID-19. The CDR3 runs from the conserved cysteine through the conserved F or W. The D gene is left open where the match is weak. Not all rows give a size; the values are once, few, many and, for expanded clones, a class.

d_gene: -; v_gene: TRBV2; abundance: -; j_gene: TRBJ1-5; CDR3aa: CASMGEDTNQPQHF; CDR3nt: TGTGCCAGCATGGGGGAGGACACCAATCAGCCCCAGCATTTT
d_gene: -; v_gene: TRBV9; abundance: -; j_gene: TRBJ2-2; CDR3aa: CASSPAGTGELFF; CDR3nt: TGTGCCAGCAGCCCAGCAGGCACCGGGGAGCTGTTTTTT
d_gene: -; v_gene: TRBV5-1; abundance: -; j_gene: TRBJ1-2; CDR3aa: CASSLDLATAGRGRGYTF; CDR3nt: TGCGCCAGCAGCCTGGATCTGGCGACGGCAGGCCGGGGTAGGGGCTACACCTTC
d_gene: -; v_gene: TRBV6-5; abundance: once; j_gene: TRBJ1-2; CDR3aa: CASSRGGLNYGYTF; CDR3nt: TGTGCCAGCAGCCGCGGAGGCCTTAACTATGGCTACACCTTC
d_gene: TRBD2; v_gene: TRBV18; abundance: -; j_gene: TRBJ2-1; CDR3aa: CASSSPSGGQLNEQFF; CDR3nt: TGTGCCAGCTCATCCCCTAGCGGGGGCCAGCTTAATGAGCAGTTCTTC
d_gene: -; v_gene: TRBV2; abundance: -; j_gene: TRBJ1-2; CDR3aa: CASSADSVLYGYTF; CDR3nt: TGTGCCAGCAGTGCAGACAGCGTCCTCTATGGCTACACCTTC
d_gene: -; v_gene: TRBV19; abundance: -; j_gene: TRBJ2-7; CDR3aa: CASSIDRGREQYF; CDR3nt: TGTGCCAGTAGTATAGACAGGGGACGCGAGCAGTACTTC
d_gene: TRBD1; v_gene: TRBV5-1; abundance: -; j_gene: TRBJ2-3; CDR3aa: CASSPDRGRDTQYF; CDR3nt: TGCGCCAGCAGCCCGGACAGGGGGCGAGATACGCAGTATTTT
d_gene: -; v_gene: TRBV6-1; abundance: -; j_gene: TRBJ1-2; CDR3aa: CASSERAGDDGYTF; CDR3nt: TGTGCCAGCAGTGAACGGGCAGGGGACGATGGCTACACCTTC
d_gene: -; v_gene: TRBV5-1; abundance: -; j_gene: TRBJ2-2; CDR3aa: CASNRAGNTGELFF; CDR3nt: TGCGCCAGCAACCGAGCGGGGAACACCGGGGAGCTGTTTTTT
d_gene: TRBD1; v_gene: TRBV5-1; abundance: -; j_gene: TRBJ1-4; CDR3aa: CASSLRGTRVTNEKLFF; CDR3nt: TGCGCCAGCAGCCTCAGGGGGACAAGAGTAACTAATGAAAAACTGTTTTTT
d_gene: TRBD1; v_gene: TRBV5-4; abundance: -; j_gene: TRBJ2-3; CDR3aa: CASRNRTGGTDTQYF; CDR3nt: TGTGCCAGCAGAAACCGGACAGGGGGCACAGATACGCAGTATTTT
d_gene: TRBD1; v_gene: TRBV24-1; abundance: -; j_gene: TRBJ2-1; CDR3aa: CATSDPRQGSLEQFF; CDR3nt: TGTGCCACCAGTGATCCCCGACAGGGTTCCCTTGAGCAGTTCTTC
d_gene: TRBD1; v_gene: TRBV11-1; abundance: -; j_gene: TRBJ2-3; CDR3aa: CASSLHRGRTDTQYF; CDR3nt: TGTGCCAGCAGCTTACACAGGGGGCGTACAGATACGCAGTATTTT
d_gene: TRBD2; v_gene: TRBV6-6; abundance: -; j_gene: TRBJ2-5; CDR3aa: CASSIVRGGVETQYF; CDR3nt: TGTGCCAGCAGTATCGTCCGGGGGGGCGTGGAGACCCAGTACTTC
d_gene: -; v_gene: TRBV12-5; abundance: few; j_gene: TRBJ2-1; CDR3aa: CASGLDKYNEQFF; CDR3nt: TGTGCTAGTGGTTTAGACAAGTACAATGAGCAGTTCTTC
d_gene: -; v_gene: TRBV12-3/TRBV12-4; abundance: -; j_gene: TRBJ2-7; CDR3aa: CASSLQGYEQYF; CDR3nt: TGTGCCAGCAGTTTACAGGGGTACGAGCAGTACTTC
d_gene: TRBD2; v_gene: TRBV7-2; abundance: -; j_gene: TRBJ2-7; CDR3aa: CASSPGGALSYEQYF; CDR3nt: TGTGCCAGCAGCCCCGGGGGGGCCCTCTCCTACGAGCAGTACTTC
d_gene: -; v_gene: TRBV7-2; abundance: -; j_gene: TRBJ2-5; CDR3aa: CASSWDAGRETQYF; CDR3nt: TGTGCCAGCAGTTGGGACGCGGGGAGAGAGACCCAGTACTTC
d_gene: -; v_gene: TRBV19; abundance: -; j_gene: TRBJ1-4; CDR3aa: CASSIDGWATATNEKLFF; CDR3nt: TGTGCCAGTAGTATAGATGGTTGGGCAACAGCAACTAATGAAAAACTGTTTTTT
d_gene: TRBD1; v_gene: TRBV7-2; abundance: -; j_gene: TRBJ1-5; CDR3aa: CASSRDSHQPQHF; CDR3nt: TGTGCCAGCAGTCGGGACAGTCATCAGCCCCAGCATTTT
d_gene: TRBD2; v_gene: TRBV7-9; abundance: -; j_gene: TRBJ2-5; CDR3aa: CASSFGTREETQYF; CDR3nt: TGTGCCAGCAGCTTCGGGACTAGGGAAGAGACCCAGTACTTC
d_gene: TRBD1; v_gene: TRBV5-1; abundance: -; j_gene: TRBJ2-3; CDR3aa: CASSTARQGAADTQYF; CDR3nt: TGCGCCAGCAGCACAGCCCGACAGGGGGCCGCAGATACGCAGTATTTT
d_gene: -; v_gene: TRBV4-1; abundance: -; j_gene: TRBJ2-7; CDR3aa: CASSGGLLGGYEQYF; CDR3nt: TGCGCCAGCAGCGGCGGTTTGCTGGGTGGCTACGAGCAGTACTTC
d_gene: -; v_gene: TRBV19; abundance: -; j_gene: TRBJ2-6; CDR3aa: CASSPQGLGANVLTF; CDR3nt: TGTGCCAGTAGTCCTCAGGGTCTCGGGGCCAACGTCCTGACTTTC
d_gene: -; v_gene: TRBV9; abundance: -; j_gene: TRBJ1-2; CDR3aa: CASSLPGQINGYTF; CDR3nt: TGTGCCAGCAGCCTCCCCGGACAGATCAATGGCTACACCTTC
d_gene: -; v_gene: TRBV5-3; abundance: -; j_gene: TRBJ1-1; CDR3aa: CARNLPRLTINTEAFF; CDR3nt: TGTGCCAGAAACCTACCCCGCCTGACTATTAACACTGAAGCTTTCTTT
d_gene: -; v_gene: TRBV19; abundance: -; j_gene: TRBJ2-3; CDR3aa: CASSPMGGRTDTQYF; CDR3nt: TGTGCCAGTAGTCCCATGGGCGGGCGTACAGATACGCAGTATTTT
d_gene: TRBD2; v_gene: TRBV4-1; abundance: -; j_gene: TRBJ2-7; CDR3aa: CASSQDRAGGPREQYF; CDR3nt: TGCGCCAGCAGCCAAGATCGGGCGGGGGGCCCCCGGGAGCAGTACTTC
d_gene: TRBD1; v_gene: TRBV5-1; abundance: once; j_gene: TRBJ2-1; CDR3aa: CASSGGQAAVSYNEQFF; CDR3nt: TGCGCCAGCAGCGGGGGACAGGCCGCAGTATCCTACAATGAGCAGTTCTTC
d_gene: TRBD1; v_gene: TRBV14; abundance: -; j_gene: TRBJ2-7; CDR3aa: CASSHTPGQGATVSYEQYF; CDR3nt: TGTGCCAGCAGCCATACTCCGGGACAGGGGGCTACCGTCTCCTACGAGCAGTACTTC
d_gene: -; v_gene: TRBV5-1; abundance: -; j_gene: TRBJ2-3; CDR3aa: CASSTQQADTQYF; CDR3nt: TGCGCCAGCAGCACCCAACAGGCGGATACGCAGTATTTT
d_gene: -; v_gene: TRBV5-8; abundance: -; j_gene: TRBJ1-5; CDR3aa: CASSFLSQPQHF; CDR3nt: TGTGCCAGCAGCTTCCTTAGTCAGCCCCAGCATTTT
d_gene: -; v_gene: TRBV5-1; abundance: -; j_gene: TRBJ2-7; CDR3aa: CASSLTSSYEQYF; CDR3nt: TGCGCCAGCAGCTTGACCAGCTCCTACGAGCAGTACTTC
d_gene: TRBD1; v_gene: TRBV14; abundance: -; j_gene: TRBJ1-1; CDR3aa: CASSPQTGGTDTEAFF; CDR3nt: TGTGCCAGCAGCCCACAGACAGGGGGCACGGACACTGAAGCTTTCTTT
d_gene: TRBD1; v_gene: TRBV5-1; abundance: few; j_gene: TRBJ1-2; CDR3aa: CASSLGQGASGYTF; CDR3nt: TGCGCCAGCAGCTTGGGACAGGGGGCATCAGGCTACACCTTC
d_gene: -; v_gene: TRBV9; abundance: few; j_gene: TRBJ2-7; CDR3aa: CASSPRLSSYEQYF; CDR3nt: TGTGCCAGCAGCCCCCGTCTGAGCTCCTACGAGCAGTACTTC
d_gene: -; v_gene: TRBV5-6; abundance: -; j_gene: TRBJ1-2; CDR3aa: CASSLNSINYGYTF; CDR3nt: TGTGCCAGCAGCTTGAACAGCATCAACTATGGCTACACCTTC
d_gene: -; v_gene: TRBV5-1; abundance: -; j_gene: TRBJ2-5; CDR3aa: CASSFPGWAHQETQYF; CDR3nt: TGCGCCAGCAGTTTTCCTGGATGGGCCCACCAAGAGACCCAGTACTTC
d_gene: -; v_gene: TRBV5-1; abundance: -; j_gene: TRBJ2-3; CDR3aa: CASSEADTQYF; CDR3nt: TGCGCCAGTAGTGAGGCAGATACGCAGTATTTT